This T cell receptor (beta chain) was found in a study of blood T cell repertoires in COVID-19. In the study overall: Samples of COVID-19 (acute and convalescent) were obtained from the United States, Italy and Spain. In each case, the material was cDNA or gDNA derived from T cells, B-cell-depleted T cells, or PBMCs.

Germline CDR1 is ENHRY and CDR2 is SYGVKD. This CDR3 region has 13 residues. V lost 6 bases, J lost 0 bases, and 8 bases lay in between. Under the authors' procedure: Amplification with reference gene primers provided the estimates of nucleated cell counts. Libraries were prepared by immunoSEQ multiplex PCR; TCRdb keeps only in-frame clonotypes and omits some of them. That table is the source of V, J and clone size, and D and trimming were worked out from the DNA. The table lists 230,000 or so clones, 80% to 90% of them singletons. The rearrangement uses TRBV10-3 and TRBJ1-1; D perhaps matches TRBD1 (5 bases). The receptor was derived from a man aged 25 to 45 with active or convalescent COVID-19. The sequenced material came from peripheral blood. In nucleotides, the CDR3 is TGTGCCATCAGAGGCAGGGTGAACACTGAAGCTTTCTTT. Translation gives CAIRGRVNTEAFF.